This T cell receptor beta chain is drawn from a study of blood T cell repertoires in COVID-19. In the study overall: COVID-19 samples collected from the United States, Italy and Spain covered acute and convalescent phases. The cDNA or gDNA used as material had been derived from T cells, B-cell-depleted T cells, or PBMCs.

In its sample, this clone was seen a few times. Trimming took 5 bases from V and 3 from J, leaving 6 bases between them. The CDR3 runs 12 residues. Per germline, CDR1 SGHDN and CDR2 FVKESK. Sequencing used immunoSEQ multiplex PCR; TCRdb keeps in-frame clones, though not all of them. The data contain fewer than 250,000 clones, roughly 86% of them singletons. The source is a man aged 45-65 years with acute or convalescent COVID-19. The chain couples TRBV14 to TRBJ2-3; D is uncertain. The sample was peripheral blood. The CDR3 sequence: CASSFSTDTQYF. The CDR3 DNA reads as TGTGCCAGCAGCTTCAGTACAGATACGCAGTATTTT.